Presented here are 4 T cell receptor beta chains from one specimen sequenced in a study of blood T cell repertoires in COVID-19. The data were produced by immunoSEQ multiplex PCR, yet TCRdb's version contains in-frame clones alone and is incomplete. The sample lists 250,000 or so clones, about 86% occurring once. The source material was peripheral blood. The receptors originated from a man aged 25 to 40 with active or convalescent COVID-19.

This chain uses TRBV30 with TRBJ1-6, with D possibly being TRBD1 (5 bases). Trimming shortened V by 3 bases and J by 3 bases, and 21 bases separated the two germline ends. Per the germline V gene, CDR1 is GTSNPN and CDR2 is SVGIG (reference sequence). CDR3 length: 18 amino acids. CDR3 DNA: TGTGCCTGGAGAGCCTCCCTCGGCAGGGCAATCTATAATTCACCCCTCCACTTT. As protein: CAWRASLGRAIYNSPLHF.

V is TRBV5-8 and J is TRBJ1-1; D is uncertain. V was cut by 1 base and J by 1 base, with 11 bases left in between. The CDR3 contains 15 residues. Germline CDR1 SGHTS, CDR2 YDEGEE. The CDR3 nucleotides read TGTGCCAGCAGCTTGTATTCAGGATCGAACACTGAAGCTTTCTTT. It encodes CASSLYSGSNTEAFF.

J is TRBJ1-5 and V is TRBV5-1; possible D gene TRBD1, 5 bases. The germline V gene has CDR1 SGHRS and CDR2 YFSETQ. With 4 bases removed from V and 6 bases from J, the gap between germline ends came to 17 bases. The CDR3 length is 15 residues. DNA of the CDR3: TGCGCCAGCAGCCCAGGGATGGGCATGGGTCAGCCCCAGCATTTT. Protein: CASSPGMGMGQPQHF.

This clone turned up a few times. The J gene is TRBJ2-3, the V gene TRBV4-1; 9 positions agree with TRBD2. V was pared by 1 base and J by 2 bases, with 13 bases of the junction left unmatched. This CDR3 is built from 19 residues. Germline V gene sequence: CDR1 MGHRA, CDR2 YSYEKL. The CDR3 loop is CASSQGFAGGPYDTDTQYF. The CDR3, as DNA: TGCGCCAGCAGCCAAGGTTTCGCGGGGGGGCCTTATGACACAGATACGCAGTATTTT.